A single sample is the source of the 30 T cell receptor beta chains below, sequenced in a study of vaccination and CD4 T cells after COVID-19. Their antigen targets remain unknown. Cultured CD4+ T cell DNA underwent sequencing with the Oncomine TCR Beta short-read assay. TCRdb re-derived calls from the PCR reads in MiXCR, one entry per CDR3 protein. The table records roughly 17,000 distinct CDR3 sequences, 44% of them present only once. Stated treatment: roughly 10-day PBMC culture with coronavirus spike peptide pools or control peptides (ViraFEST assay). Sequenced here: CD4+ T cells from blood, cultured in vitro, sampled after SARS-CoV-2 vaccination. The receptor source for this set is a human donor who had recovered from COVID-19.

The V gene is TRBV6-5, the J gene TRBJ2-7; D is unresolved. Germline lookup yields CDR1 MNHEY and CDR2 SVGAGI. The CDR3 totals 14 residues. V was clipped by 4 bases and J by 4 bases, with 14 bases between them. The CDR3 region has the DNA TGTGCCAGCAGTTCCGTCGGCGGCCAATACGAGCAGTACTTC. The encoded protein is CASSSVGGQYEQYF.

This clonotype was picked up a small number of times. The V call is TRBV20-1, the J call TRBJ2-2, with D tentatively TRBD1 (5 bases). V shed 1 base and J shed 5 bases, with 11 bases lying between them. Germline lookup yields CDR1 DFQATT and CDR2 SNEGSKA (reference sequence). CDR3 length equals 14 residues. CDR3 sequence reads: CSARAPGLTGELFF. CDR3 DNA sequence: TGCAGTGCTAGAGCCCCAGGGCTTACCGGGGAGCTGTTTTTT.

This clonotype was seen more than once but under ten times. Compared with germline, one end of the junction differs, possibly owing to a read error. This rearrangement joins TRBV7-9 to TRBJ2-4; possibly TRBD1 for D (5 bases). Germline CDR1 is SEHNR and CDR2 is FQNEAQ (reference sequence). The CDR3 runs 17 residues. The CDR3: CASSLAVTAAAKNIQYF. The DNA of the CDR3 is TGTGCCAGCAGCTTAGCTGTGACAGCCGCGGCCAAGAACATTCAGTACTTC.

This clonotype was seen a handful of times. The CDR3: CASSLGGRGRVSGNTNEQFF. CDR3 nucleotides: TGTGCCAGCAGCTTAGGAGGCAGGGGGCGGGTTAGCGGGAATACCAATGAGCAGTTCTTC. The chain joins TRBV7-9 to TRBJ2-1, with D tentatively TRBD1 or TRBD2 (8 bases each). The V gene's germline CDR1 is SEHNR and CDR2 FQNEAQ (reference sequence). Deletions cut 1 base from V and 6 bases from J, with 28 bases between. The CDR3 extends over 20 amino acids.

This chain joins TRBV6-5 and TRBJ1-2; 11 nucleotides align to TRBD1. CDR1 is MNHEY, CDR2 SVGAGI, per germline. The trim removed 2 bases at V and 7 bases at J, leaving 3 bases unmatched. CDR3 length: 14 residues. CDR3: CASSYGTGGIGYTF. In DNA form, the CDR3 reads TGTGCCAGCAGTTACGGGACAGGGGGAATTGGCTACACCTTC.

The V gene is TRBV11-3, the J gene TRBJ2-3; D remains unclear. The CDR3 runs to 12 residues. The V and J ends lost 1 base and 4 bases respectively, with 3 bases between them. Germline CDR1 SGHNT, CDR2 YENEEA. CDR3 region: CASSLGPDTQYF. DNA of the CDR3: TGTGCCAGCAGCTTAGGTCCAGATACGCAGTATTTT. Full variable domain (outside the CDR3, taken from reference TRBV11-3 and TRBJ2-3): EAGVVQSPRYKIIEKKQPVAFWCNPISGHNTLYWYLQNLGQGPELLIRYENEEAVDDSQLPKDRFSAERLKGVDSTLKIQPAELGDSAVYLCASSLGPDTQYFGPGTRLTVL.

This clonotype was picked up a small number of times. In DNA form, the CDR3 reads TGCAGTGCCCCCGTCAGGGGCCCGTTGGGGAGTGAAGCTTTCTTT. It yields the protein CSAPVRGPLGSEAFF. This sequence joins TRBV20-1 and TRBJ1-1, with TRBD1 as a possible D gene (6 bases). CDR3 length equals 15 residues. CDR1 and CDR2 (germline): DFQATT, SNEGSKA (reference sequence). V was clipped by 6 bases and J by 7 bases, with 24 bases between them.

This rearrangement joins TRBV29-1 to TRBJ2-7, with a tentative D call TRBD1 (5 bases). V lost 4 bases to trimming and J lost 3 bases, with 10 bases between them. This CDR3 contains 12 residues. CDR1 is SQVTM, CDR2 ANQGSEA, per germline. The CDR3: CSVGSGNYEQYF. DNA of the CDR3: TGCAGCGTTGGATCAGGGAACTACGAGCAGTACTTC.

This sequence joins TRBV6-1 and TRBJ2-1, with 7 bases identical to TRBD1. The CDR3 runs to 15 residues. Germline V gene data show CDR1 as MNHNS and CDR2 as SASEGT. The V segment lost 7 bases and the J segment 4 bases; nucleotides outside the gene matches: 10. CDR3 sequence reads: CASNSQGPVYNEQFF. The CDR3 DNA follows: TGTGCCAGCAACTCACAGGGGCCGGTATACAATGAGCAGTTCTTC.

The sample holds a few counts of this clonotype. This chain links TRBV20-1 with TRBJ2-1; perhaps TRBD1 as D (6 bases). Germline lookup yields CDR1 DFQATT and CDR2 SNEGSKA (reference sequence). The CDR3 totals 15 residues. Trimming shortened V by 3 bases and J by 6 bases, and 18 bases separated the two germline ends. The CDR3 region is CSARGAVLNSNEQFF. The CDR3 DNA follows: TGCAGTGCTAGGGGGGCAGTGTTGAATTCCAATGAGCAGTTCTTC.

This clonotype has more than one count but fewer than ten. The chain carries TRBV7-3 and TRBJ2-7; D is tentatively TRBD1 or TRBD2 (6 bases each). V gave up 4 bases and J gave up 3 bases, with 10 bases separating them. This CDR3 contains 13 residues. Germline V gene sequence: CDR1 SGHTA, CDR2 FQGTGA. CDR3 in DNA: TGTGCCAGCAGCTCTGGAGGGGGCTACGAGCAGTACTTC. Its translation: CASSSGGGYEQYF. The full variable domain, with the rest looked up from reference TRBV7-3 and TRBJ2-7, is GAGVSQTPSNKVTEKGKYVELRCDPISGHTALYWYRQSLGQGPEFLIYFQGTGAADDSGLPNDRFFAVRPEGSVSTLKIQRTERGDSAVYLCASSSGGGYEQYFGPGTRLTVT.

This clonotype appeared a few times. V is TRBV19 and J is TRBJ2-1; D is ambiguous. The CDR3 runs 15 residues. Germline loops: CDR1 LNHDA, CDR2 SQIVND (reference sequence). V lost 3 bases and J lost 2, with 11 bases in between. DNA of the CDR3: TGTGCCAGTAGTATTAGGAGCAGCGCCTACAATGAGCAGTTCTTC. Translating gives CASSIRSSAYNEQFF.

This clonotype is categorized as medium-sized. CDR3 sequence (DNA): TGTGCCTGGAGTACGACTAGACAAGAGACCCAGTACTTC. Its translation: CAWSTTRQETQYF. This chain uses TRBV30 with TRBJ2-5; D might be TRBD2 (6 bases). This CDR3 has 13 amino acids. Between the trimmed V and J ends, which lost 2 bases and 2 bases, there was a span of 9 bases. Germline lookup yields CDR1 GTSNPN and CDR2 SVGIG (reference sequence).

V gene TRBV20-1 combines with J gene TRBJ1-2; D is possibly TRBD1 (6 bases). Trimming stripped 6 bases from V and 1 base from J, with 21 bases between. Per the germline V gene, CDR1 is DFQATT and CDR2 is SNEGSKA (reference sequence). The CDR3 covers 16 residues. The CDR3 protein is CSATPGAGAVNYGYTF. CDR3 in DNA: TGCAGTGCGACTCCTGGCGCAGGGGCAGTTAACTATGGCTACACCTTC.

The gene calls are TRBV7-8 and TRBJ1-1, with D perhaps matching TRBD1 (6 bases). The CDR3 covers 13 residues. Looked up from germline, CDR1 is SGHVS and CDR2 is FQNEAQ. Trimming took 1 base from V and 8 from J, leaving 11 bases between them. CDR3 loop: CASSLVGGREAFF. DNA of the CDR3: TGTGCCAGCAGCTTAGTTGGGGGGCGGGAAGCTTTCTTT.

With regard to this clonotype: This may be a read error, as it is one base from a much larger clone. The chain combines TRBV4-3 with TRBJ2-1; TRBD2 matches 7 bases. This CDR3 is 15 amino acids long. The germline CDR1 and CDR2 sequences are LGHNA and YSLEER. This CDR3 is CASSQGSGEGNERFF. The CDR3 coding sequence is TGCGCCAGCAGCCAAGGCAGCGGGGAGGGGAATGAGCGGTTCTTC.

This clonotype came up a few times. The rearrangement joins TRBV28 to TRBJ2-3, with 7 bases matching TRBD1. CDR1 and CDR2 (germline): MDHEN, SYDVKM. With V trimmed by 4 bases and J by 6 bases, 13 bases remained unmatched. The CDR3 totals 16 residues. Here the CDR3 DNA reads TGTGCCAGCAGTTCCCCGACAGGGTCGGTTCGGGATACGCAGTATTTT. Encoded protein: CASSSPTGSVRDTQYF.

The rearrangement links TRBV7-6 to TRBJ1-1; possibly TRBD1 for D (5 bases). CDR1 is SGHVS and CDR2 is FNYEAQ in the germline V gene. Trimming removed 5 bases at V and 1 base at J, with 8 bases between. This CDR3 is 13 amino acids long. CDR3 coding DNA: TGTGCCAGCAGCACGACAGCGAACACTGAAGCTTTCTTT. Amino acid sequence: CASSTTANTEAFF. Full variable domain (outside the CDR3, taken from reference TRBV7-6 and TRBJ1-1): GAGVSQSPRYKVTKRGQDVALRCDPISGHVSLYWYRQALGQGPEFLTYFNYEAQQDKSGLPNDRFSAERPEGSISTLTIQRTEQRDSAMYRCASSTTANTEAFFGQGTRLTVV.

This clonotype showed up just a few times. The DNA of the CDR3 is TGTGCCAGCCTCGAGACAGGGAGAGCAGAGACCCAGTACTTC. Its translation is CASLETGRAETQYF. The chain has TRBV27 and TRBJ2-5; 7 bases match TRBD1. Germline assignment: CDR1 MNHEY and CDR2 SMNVEV (reference sequence). The junction had 10 bases not matched to a gene; V was cut back by 8 bases and J by 4 bases. The CDR3 runs to 14 residues.

This chain connects TRBV6-2 or TRBV6-3 to TRBJ1-4; D is perhaps TRBD1 (5 bases). V shed 2 bases and J shed 0 bases, with 34 bases lying between them. The CDR3 covers 24 residues. Germline V gene lookup returns CDR1 MNHEY and CDR2 SVGEGT. This CDR3 is CASSYGGNRQRGTTGDTTNEKLFF. CDR3 sequence (DNA): TGTGCCAGCAGTTACGGGGGGAACAGGCAAAGGGGCACAACTGGAGACACAACTAATGAAAAACTGTTTTTT.

The chain recombines TRBV20-1 with TRBJ1-2; no clear D gene. The CDR3 has 13 residues. V was pared by 6 bases and J by 1 base, with 12 bases between. CDR1 is DFQATT, CDR2 SNEGSKA, per germline (reference sequence). CDR3 nucleotides: TGCAGTGCAGGGCGCCCTGGTAACTATGGCTACACCTTC. Translating it yields CSAGRPGNYGYTF.

The chain is built from TRBV28 and TRBJ2-7; possible D gene TRBD2, 5 bases. Trimming pared 7 bases from V and 5 bases from J, leaving 21 bases between. This CDR3 has 15 residues. Germline CDR1 MDHEN, CDR2 SYDVKM. The CDR3: CASKPGTRVINEQYF. The CDR3 bases are TGTGCCAGCAAACCAGGTACTAGGGTTATCAACGAGCAGTACTTC.

This clonotype was observed a few times. The chain is built from TRBV27 and TRBJ1-5; D gene unclear. CDR3 size: 11 residues. The V end was cut by 4 bases, the J end by 4 bases, with 2 bases between. Germline V CDR1 and CDR2: MNHEY, SMNVEV (reference sequence). CDR3 DNA: TGTGCCAGCAGTTGGAATCAGCCCCAGCATTTT. Amino acid sequence: CASSWNQPQHF.

This sequence joins TRBV10-3 and TRBJ1-5; no clear D. The CDR3 sequence is 14 residues long. Trimming left V 0 bases short and J 6 bases short, with 9 bases between. CDR1 ENHRY and CDR2 SYGVKD come from the germline V gene. CDR3 DNA: TGTGCCATCAGTGAGTCGTCAGATCTTCAGCCCCAGCATTTT. It encodes CAISESSDLQPQHF.

This clonotype is termed medium-sized (0.01 to 0.1%). The genes are TRBV6-1 and TRBJ2-4; TRBD2 aligns across 8 bases. Germline V lookup: CDR1 MNHNS, CDR2 SASEGT. This CDR3 contains 17 residues. Trimming cost V 6 bases and J 5 bases; bases outside gene matches: 15. For the CDR3, the DNA is TGTGCCAGCAGATGGATCGAGCGGGAGATAGTACAAAACATTCAGTACTTC. Protein product: CASRWIEREIVQNIQYF.

This chain joins TRBV10-3 and TRBJ2-3, with 14 bases aligning to TRBD2. This CDR3 contains 16 residues. With V trimmed by 5 bases and J by 2 bases, 3 bases remained unmatched. CDR1 is ENHRY and CDR2 is SYGVKD in the germline V gene. CDR3 protein: CAISPGLAGDTDTQYF. CDR3 DNA: TGTGCCATCAGTCCGGGACTAGCGGGGGACACAGATACGCAGTATTTT.

This clonotype turned up a few times. The gene calls are TRBV6-2 or TRBV6-3 and TRBJ1-1; the D gene is possibly TRBD1 (6 bases). The germline V and J ends were trimmed by 6 bases and 5 bases, with 13 bases remaining between them. Per the germline V gene, CDR1 is MNHEY and CDR2 is SVGEGT. The CDR3 contains 13 residues. The CDR3 DNA sequence: TGTGCCAGCAGCCCGACAGGTTATACTGAAGCTTTCTTT. The encoded protein is CASSPTGYTEAFF.

The gene calls are TRBV5-4 and TRBJ2-3, with 7 bases that match TRBD1. The CDR3 is 15 amino acids. J gave up 4 bases and V 4 bases, and 9 bases lay outside the gene matches. Looked up from germline, CDR1 is SGHNT and CDR2 is YYREEE (reference sequence). The CDR3 DNA follows: TGTGCCAGCAGCCTACGGGACAGATCTGCAGATACGCAGTATTTT. It is translated as CASSLRDRSADTQYF.

The table lists this clonotype with a count of one. This CDR3 reads CSARDVRVEQYF. In nucleotides, the CDR3 is TGCAGTGCTAGAGATGTTAGAGTAGAGCAGTACTTC. The J gene is TRBJ2-7, the V gene TRBV20-1; D is uncertain. CDR1 is DFQATT, CDR2 SNEGSKA, per germline (reference sequence). V was trimmed by 0 bases and J by 7 bases, leaving 10 bases between them. The CDR3 is 12 residues long.

This clonotype has a handful of counts. V gene TRBV30 combines with J gene TRBJ2-7, with 10 bases that match TRBD2. The CDR3 consists of 15 residues. Germline CDR1 is GTSNPN and CDR2 is SVGIG (reference sequence). The junction had 6 bases not matched to a gene; V was cut back by 0 bases and J by 4 bases. Here the CDR3 reads CAWSVLASGSYEQYF. CDR3 nucleotide sequence: TGTGCCTGGAGTGTATTGGCTAGCGGGAGTTACGAGCAGTACTTC.